Listed below are T cell receptor beta chains from one sample, sequenced in a study of chemoradiotherapy in HPV16-positive cancers. Sequencing used immunoSEQ multiplex PCR; TCRdb keeps in-frame clones, though not all of them. The sample lists nearly 9,000 clones, 71% occurring once. This sample was taken from a patient who underwent chemoradiotherapy. Receptors were obtained from a human donor with HPV-associated anogenital cancer. The CDR3 runs from the conserved cysteine through the conserved F or W.

V: TRBV18; J: TRBJ1-2; CDR3: CASSPGVAGADGGYTF
V: TRBV11-2; J: TRBJ1-1; CDR3: CASSPYPEAFF
V: TRBV9; J: TRBJ2-3; CDR3: CASSVNTDTQYF
V: TRBV7-9; J: TRBJ2-1; CDR3: CASSRAEGQGKFF
V: TRBV15; J: TRBJ2-5; CDR3: CATSRDPKETQYF
V: TRBV14; J: TRBJ2-6; CDR3: CASRDSGANVLTF
V: TRBV6-1; J: TRBJ2-7; CDR3: CATTPQRSSSYEQYF
V: TRBV5-1; J: TRBJ2-3; CDR3: CASSLVAGGPPDTQYF
V: TRBV13; J: TRBJ1-4; CDR3: CASSLRGHEKLFF
V: TRBV10-3; J: TRBJ1-6; CDR3: CAIRGVNLPLHF
V: TRBV2; J: TRBJ1-5; CDR3: CASRDRVRNQPQHF
V: TRBV19; J: TRBJ2-1; CDR3: CASSMAWQGNEQFF
V: TRBV10-1; J: TRBJ1-2; CDR3: CASSESQGPGYTF
V: TRBV9; J: TRBJ2-3; CDR3: CASSVEGQSKDTQYF
V: TRBV6-6; J: TRBJ2-3; CDR3: CASSYSDIDADTQYF
V: TRBV5-6; J: TRBJ1-1; CDR3: CASSFLTGGEAFF
V: TRBV7-9; J: TRBJ2-5; CDR3: CASSPRGGGSETQYF
V: TRBV10-1; J: TRBJ1-2; CDR3: CASSESQGAGYTF
V: TRBV7-9; J: TRBJ2-1; CDR3: CASSLARGSSYNEQFF
V: TRBV6-6; J: TRBJ1-1; CDR3: CASTKTGLNTEAFF
V: TRBV10-3; J: TRBJ1-2; CDR3: CAISVGSRGYYGYTF
V: TRBV27; J: TRBJ1-5; CDR3: CASSLGTGVPQHF
V: TRBV15; J: TRBJ2-5; CDR3: CATSRAGTGETQYF
V: TRBV2; J: TRBJ2-3; CDR3: CASSTVSTDTQYF
V: TRBV9; J: TRBJ2-2; CDR3: CASSVQGVNTGELFF
V: TRBV4-1; J: TRBJ1-5; CDR3: CASSQGDRSHSNQPQHF